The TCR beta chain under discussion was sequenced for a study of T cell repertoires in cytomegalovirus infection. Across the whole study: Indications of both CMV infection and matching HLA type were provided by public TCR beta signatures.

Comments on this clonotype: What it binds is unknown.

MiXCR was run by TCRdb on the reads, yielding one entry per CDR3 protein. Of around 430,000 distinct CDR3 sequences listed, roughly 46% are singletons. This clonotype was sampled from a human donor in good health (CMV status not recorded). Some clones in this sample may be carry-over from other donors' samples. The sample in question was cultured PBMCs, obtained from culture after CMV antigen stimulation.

The CDR3 bases are TGTGCCAGCAGCAAGCCTCGGGACACCCCCGTGGGCGAGCAGTACTTC. This gives the protein CASSKPRDTPVGEQYF. The chain carries TRBV7-9 and TRBJ2-7; a weak D match, TRBD1 (6 bases). CDR1 SEHNR and CDR2 FQNEAQ come from the germline V gene (reference sequence). This CDR3 spans 16 amino acids. With 5 bases removed from V and 6 bases from J, the gap between germline ends came to 23 bases.